What follows are 30 T cell receptor beta chains derived from one specimen sequenced in a study of radiotherapy plus CTLA-4 blockade in lung cancer. Produced via immunoSEQ multiplex PCR; TCRdb's table is partial and in-frame only. Found here are more than 95,000 clones, around 74% of them singletons; the top ten hold approximately 2.6%. The sample was peripheral blood, taken from a patient treated with radiotherapy plus ipilimumab. Receptors originate from a human donor with non-small cell lung cancer who had a partial response to radiotherapy plus ipilimumab. Some clones in this sample may be carry-over from other donors' samples.

There are a few counts of this clone. The V and J genes are TRBV5-4 and TRBJ1-1; D possibly corresponds to TRBD1 (5 bases). The CDR3 length is 15 residues. The germline V and J ends were trimmed by 4 bases and 7 bases, with 20 bases remaining between them. Looked up from germline, CDR1 is SGHNT and CDR2 is YYREEE (reference sequence). Here the CDR3 DNA reads TGTGCCAGCAGCGAAGGGATCGGGGGAGACGGTGAAGCTTTCTTT. It is translated as CASSEGIGGDGEAFF.

The chain uses TRBV10-2 and TRBJ2-1; D not resolved. V was cut by 7 bases and J by 5 bases, with 9 bases left in between. There are 12 residues in the CDR3. Germline V CDR1 and CDR2: WSHSY, SAAADI. CDR3 DNA sequence: TGCGCCAGCAACGTCAGAAACAATGAGCAGTTCTTC. Protein: CASNVRNNEQFF.

The V and J genes are TRBV7-9 and TRBJ1-5; TRBD1 matches at 10 bases. Germline V gene lookup returns CDR1 SEHNR and CDR2 FQNEAQ (reference sequence). The V and J ends lost 0 bases and 4 bases, in that order; junction bases with no gene match: 0. CDR3 length: 15 residues. CDR3 bases: TGTGCCAGCAGCTTAGCGGGACAGGGGAATCAGCCCCAGCATTTT. It yields the protein CASSLAGQGNQPQHF.

The genes are TRBV18 and TRBJ2-7; weak D call: TRBD1 (5 bases). Germline values: CDR1 KGHSH, CDR2 LQKENI. Trimming cost V 3 bases and J 4 bases, with 10 bases left between them. The CDR3 is 13 residues long. The CDR3 sequence: CASSPAGIYEQYF. The CDR3 region has the DNA TGTGCCAGCTCACCGGCAGGGATTTACGAGCAGTACTTC.

A word on this clone: The germline gene is not matched at one end of the junction; a read error may be the cause. The rearrangement links TRBV28 to TRBJ2-7; D is ambiguous. The CDR3 length is 12 residues. The germline gives CDR1 MDHEN, CDR2 SYDVKM. Here the CDR3 DNA reads TGTGCCAGCAGTTTATTCGGTTTTTCCCAAAGCTTC. As protein: CASSLFGFSQSF.

This chain connects TRBV5-1 to TRBJ2-5; D gene unclear. V gave up 0 bases and J gave up 3 bases, with 6 bases separating them. In germline, CDR1 is SGHRS, CDR2 YFSETQ. This CDR3 has 13 amino acids. The chain's CDR3 is CASSLAVEETQYF. CDR3 nucleotides: TGCGCCAGCAGCTTGGCTGTCGAAGAGACCCAGTACTTC.

The chain has TRBV28 and TRBJ1-2, with 10 bases that match TRBD1. Trimming cost V 6 bases and J 5 bases; bases outside gene matches: 3. Looked up from germline, CDR1 is MDHEN and CDR2 is SYDVKM. CDR3 length: 13 residues. CDR3 in amino acids: CASRTGGDYGYTF. For the CDR3, the DNA is TGTGCCAGCAGGACAGGGGGCGATTATGGCTACACCTTC.

V usage is TRBV4-1 and J usage is TRBJ2-1; 11 bases fit TRBD2. This CDR3 has 17 residues. Germline loops: CDR1 MGHRA, CDR2 YSYEKL. V gave up 3 bases and J gave up 0 bases; unmatched junction bases: 4. In DNA, the CDR3 is TGCGCCAGCAGCCAGACTAGCGGGGTGAGCTCCTACAATGAGCAGTTCTTC. It yields the protein CASSQTSGVSSYNEQFF.

CDR3 residues: CASSESIAGNYGYTF. The CDR3 DNA is TGTGCCAGCAGTGAATCCATTGCAGGGAACTATGGCTACACCTTC. The chain joins TRBV25-1 to TRBJ1-2, with a tentative D call TRBD1 (5 bases). The CDR3 is 15 residues long. Germline-derived CDR1 and CDR2 are MGHDK and SYGVNS. V shed 1 base and J shed 2 bases, with 11 bases lying between them.

This clone was seen once. This chain joins TRBV18 and TRBJ1-1; a possible D gene is TRBD1 (5 bases). Trimming stripped 1 base from V and 0 bases from J, with 9 bases between. The CDR3 covers 15 residues. Germline V gene data show CDR1 as KGHSH and CDR2 as LQKENI. The CDR3 DNA is TGTGCCAGCTCACCACGGACAAATTTGAACACTGAAGCTTTCTTT. Protein: CASSPRTNLNTEAFF. Drawing the rest from reference TRBV18 and TRBJ1-1, the complete variable domain is NAGVMQNPRHLVRRRGQEARLRCSPMKGHSHVYWYRQLPEEGLKFMVYLQKENIIDESGMPKERFSAEFPKEGPSILRIQQVVRGDSAAYFCASSPRTNLNTEAFFGQGTRLTVV.

The V call is TRBV5-6, the J call TRBJ1-4; D unresolved. V lost 1 base to trimming and J lost 4 bases, with 11 bases between them. The CDR3 extends over 15 amino acids. Germline-derived CDR1 and CDR2 are SGHDT and YYEEEE. The CDR3 loop is CASSLRTSVNEKLFF. The CDR3 nucleotides read TGTGCCAGCAGCTTGAGAACGTCGGTTAATGAAAAACTGTTTTTT.

This clone turned up a few times. V and J are TRBV11-2 and TRBJ2-7; 10 bases align to TRBD2. V trimming: 1 base; J trimming: 9 bases; junction bases outside the gene matches: 9. Germline values: CDR1 SGHAT, CDR2 FQNNGV. The CDR3 totals 15 residues. The CDR3 coding sequence is TGTGCCAGCAGCTTAGGGGCTAGCGGGAGTGCAAGGCAGTACTTC. This encodes CASSLGASGSARQYF.

To note about this clone: Other DNA sequences in this sample translate to the same CDR3. The V call is TRBV2, the J call TRBJ1-4, with D uncertain. The germline gives CDR1 SNHLY, CDR2 FYNNEI. V lost 11 bases and J 8 bases, leaving 15 bases between the germline ends. The CDR3 sequence is 12 residues long. CDR3 residues: CAGKSNREKLFF. The CDR3 nucleotides read TGTGCCGGCAAATCAAACCGGGAAAAACTGTTTTTT. The full variable domain, its missing parts supplied by reference TRBV2 and TRBJ1-4, is EPEVTQTPSHQVTQMGQEVILRCVPISNHLYFYWYRQILGQKVEFLVSFYNNEISEKSEIFDDQFSVERPDGSNFTLKIRSTKLEDSAMYFCAGKSNREKLFFGSGTQLSVL.

V and J are TRBV2 and TRBJ2-5, with TRBD1 identical over 8 bases. This CDR3 contains 17 residues. Trimming cost V 5 bases and J 4 bases; bases outside gene matches: 15. Germline loops: CDR1 SNHLY, CDR2 FYNNEI. The CDR3 DNA reads as TGTGCCAGCAGTAAAGGACAGGGAAGAGGGGCAGGAGAGACCCAGTACTTC. It translates to CASSKGQGRGAGETQYF.

The chain is built from TRBV7-3 and TRBJ2-1; the match to TRBD2 covers 12 bases. Trimming took 4 bases from V and 3 from J; bases not matched to a gene: 4. The CDR3 sequence is 16 residues long. CDR1 SGHTA and CDR2 FQGTGA come from the germline V gene. The CDR3 DNA reads TGTGCCAGCAGCTCCACGACTAGCGGGGGCTACAATGAGCAGTTCTTC. Translated, it gives CASSSTTSGGYNEQFF. Complete variable domain (other parts from reference TRBV7-3 and TRBJ2-1): GAGVSQTPSNKVTEKGKYVELRCDPISGHTALYWYRQSLGQGPEFLIYFQGTGAADDSGLPNDRFFAVRPEGSVSTLKIQRTERGDSAVYLCASSSTTSGGYNEQFFGPGTRLTVL.

CDR3 protein: CASSQGTTANEKLFF. CDR3 bases: TGTGCCAGCAGCCAAGGGACAACGGCTAATGAAAAACTGTTTTTT. The chain links TRBV4-2 to TRBJ1-4, with D possibly being TRBD1 (5 bases). V lost 1 base to trimming and J lost 3 bases, with 9 bases between them. The CDR3 is made up of 15 amino acids. In germline, CDR1 is LGHNA, CDR2 YNFKEQ.

In DNA form, the CDR3 reads TGCGCCAGCAGCTTAGCGGGACAGGAGAATTCACCCCTCCACTTT. Translating it yields CASSLAGQENSPLHF. The chain couples TRBV5-1 to TRBJ1-6; 8 bases agree with TRBD1. The CDR3 runs to 15 residues. V was clipped by 2 bases and J by 7 bases; unmatched bases: 5. In germline, CDR1 is SGHRS, CDR2 YFSETQ.

This clone was detected once. This chain uses TRBV11-2 with TRBJ2-1; 7 bases match TRBD2. The ends lost 5 bases at V and 4 bases at J; junction bases unmatched: 8. This CDR3 has 15 residues. CDR1 is SGHAT and CDR2 is FQNNGV in the germline V gene. The CDR3 loop is CASSLRDYRYNEQFF. CDR3 sequence (DNA): TGTGCCAGCAGCCTCCGGGACTACCGTTACAATGAGCAGTTCTTC.

The chain couples TRBV5-1 to TRBJ2-7, with D maybe TRBD2 (5 bases). Per the germline V gene, CDR1 is SGHRS and CDR2 is YFSETQ. V shed 0 bases and J shed 0 bases, with 10 bases lying between them. The CDR3 length is 15 residues. The CDR3 nucleotides read TGCGCCAGCAGCTTGGGGAGGTCCGTCTCCTACGAGCAGTACTTC. The encoded protein is CASSLGRSVSYEQYF.

This chain uses TRBV29-1 with TRBJ2-5, with D perhaps TRBD1 (6 bases). The CDR3 covers 14 residues. Deletions cut 7 bases from V and 0 bases from J, with 15 bases between. Germline V gene lookup returns CDR1 SQVTM and CDR2 ANQGSEA. DNA for the CDR3: TGCAGCGCTCTGGACAGACGCTACCAAGAGACCCAGTACTTC. It yields the protein CSALDRRYQETQYF.

The chain has TRBV5-6 and TRBJ1-2; D not resolved. Looked up from germline, CDR1 is SGHDT and CDR2 is YYEEEE. V was clipped by 4 bases and J by 8 bases, with 12 bases between them. The CDR3 runs 12 residues. The CDR3 is CASSLPSRGYTF. The CDR3, as DNA: TGTGCCAGCAGCCTCCCCTCTCGGGGCTACACCTTC.

The gene calls are TRBV7-9 and TRBJ1-1; 8 bases map to TRBD1. Germline values: CDR1 SEHNR, CDR2 FQNEAQ (reference sequence). Trimming removed 5 bases from V and 0 bases from J; junction bases left unmatched: 5. This CDR3 spans 15 amino acids. CDR3 sequence: CASSPRQGMNTEAFF. CDR3 coding DNA: TGTGCCAGCAGCCCCCGACAGGGGATGAACACTGAAGCTTTCTTT.

This clone appeared a single time. This chain joins TRBV7-9 and TRBJ2-1, with D possibly TRBD2 on 6 matching bases. Germline assignment: CDR1 SEHNR and CDR2 FQNEAQ (reference sequence). The V and J ends lost 1 base and 6 bases respectively, with 22 bases between them. This CDR3 has 18 amino acids. The CDR3 loop reads CASSLEASAYLFTNEQFF. The CDR3 DNA follows: TGTGCCAGCAGCTTAGAGGCTAGCGCGTACTTATTTACCAATGAGCAGTTCTTC.

DNA of the CDR3: TGTGCCAGCAGCCAACAAGCCCCCTCGACAGGGGAAGCTTTCTTT. Translated, it gives CASSQQAPSTGEAFF. This chain uses TRBV4-2 with TRBJ1-1, with TRBD1 matching over 7 bases. With 2 bases clipped from V and 8 bases from J, the junction kept 11 bases outside the gene matches. The CDR3 covers 15 residues. CDR1 and CDR2 (germline): LGHNA, YNFKEQ.

The chain is built from TRBV5-1 and TRBJ2-3; D not resolved. Germline V gene data show CDR1 as SGHRS and CDR2 as YFSETQ. Trimming took off 4 bases at V and 0 bases at J, with 9 bases between the two ends. There are 14 residues in the CDR3. The DNA for the CDR3 is TGCGCCAGCAGCCGTGACGGGAGCACAGATACGCAGTATTTT. Translated, it gives CASSRDGSTDTQYF.

The gene calls are TRBV7-2 and TRBJ2-2, with 12 bases matching TRBD2. Germline V gives CDR1 SGHTA, CDR2 FQGNSA. Trimming cost V 3 bases and J 6 bases; bases outside gene matches: 8. The CDR3 covers 17 residues. The CDR3 spells CASSLTSGGLGAGELFF. CDR3 coding DNA: TGTGCCAGCAGCTTGACTAGCGGGGGCCTGGGAGCCGGGGAGCTGTTTTTT.

This clone showed up just once. J is TRBJ2-7 and V is TRBV5-8, with no clear D. The V end lost 5 bases, the J end lost 1 base, and 10 bases lay between the germline ends. CDR1 is SGHTS, CDR2 YDEGEE, per germline. This CDR3 comprises 13 residues. The CDR3: CASRQTGSYEQYF. In DNA form, the CDR3 reads TGTGCCAGCAGACAGACCGGATCCTACGAGCAGTACTTC.

CDR3 bases: TGTGCCAGCAGCTTAAGAGGGGGGCAGTTCTTC. It codes for CASSLRGGQFF. J is TRBJ2-1 and V is TRBV7-9, with D tentatively TRBD1 (6 bases). The length of the CDR3 is 11 residues. The germline CDR1 and CDR2 sequences are SEHNR and FQNEAQ (reference sequence). Trimming removed 2 bases at V and 12 bases at J, with 8 bases between.

This chain connects TRBV9 to TRBJ2-1; 7 bases fit TRBD2. V was pared by 0 bases and J by 5 bases, with 2 bases of the junction left unmatched. In germline, CDR1 is SGDLS, CDR2 YYNGEE. The length of the CDR3 is 14 residues. CDR3 in amino acids: CASSVGLADNEQFF. CDR3 sequence (DNA): TGTGCCAGCAGCGTAGGGCTAGCGGACAATGAGCAGTTCTTC.

The chain is built from TRBV18 and TRBJ1-6; D is undetermined. CDR1 KGHSH and CDR2 LQKENI come from the germline V gene. This CDR3 spans 14 amino acids. V gave up 3 bases and J gave up 7 bases, with 10 bases separating them. In nucleotides, the CDR3 is TGTGCCAGCTCACCCGACATGACCAATTCACCCCTCCACTTT. It encodes CASSPDMTNSPLHF.